The 24 T cell receptor beta chains below were found in one sample sequenced in a study of PD-L1 blockade in urothelial cancer. Time point reported: pretreatment peripheral blood. Assay used: immunoSEQ multiplex PCR; TCRdb lists only in-frame clones, some missing. The sample consists of approximately 56,000 clones, 85% of them appearing once. The starting material was PBMCs, obtained around atezolizumab (anti-PD-L1) treatment. The receptor source for this set is a man aged 70 or older with urothelial cancer.

The chain couples TRBV7-8 to TRBJ2-7; 9 positions agree with TRBD1. CDR3 length equals 14 residues. The germline CDR1 and CDR2 sequences are SGHVS and FQNEAQ. Trimming took 5 bases from V and 4 from J; bases not matched to a gene: 6. For the CDR3, the DNA is TGTGCCAGCAGCCCGGGACAGGGAGGGTACGAGCAGTACTTC. Its protein is CASSPGQGGYEQYF.

This sequence joins TRBV5-4 and TRBJ1-1; D remains unclear. Trimming left V 4 bases short and J 1 base short, with 14 bases between. The CDR3 has 15 residues. The germline V gene has CDR1 SGHNT and CDR2 YYREEE (reference sequence). The CDR3 reads CASSPSPEPNTEAFF. The CDR3 bases are TGTGCCAGCAGCCCCTCCCCCGAGCCGAACACTGAAGCTTTCTTT.

J is TRBJ2-3 and V is TRBV5-5; 8 bases are a match to TRBD2. Germline CDR1 SGHKS, CDR2 YYEKEE (reference sequence). There are 13 residues in the CDR3. V trimming: 4 bases; J trimming: 4 bases; junction bases outside the gene matches: 2. CDR3 protein: CASSRGLADTQYF. The CDR3 DNA follows: TGTGCCAGCAGCAGGGGACTAGCAGATACGCAGTATTTT.

The chain couples TRBV6-5 to TRBJ2-7; D is possibly TRBD1 (5 bases). Germline V gene lookup returns CDR1 MNHEY and CDR2 SVGAGI. There are 15 residues in the CDR3. Trimming took off 4 bases at V and 2 bases at J, with 15 bases between the two ends. The CDR3 DNA reads TGTGCCAGCAGTTCCGCTCAGGGATCCCCCTACGAGCAGTACTTC. This gives the protein CASSSAQGSPYEQYF.

This clone is judged medium-sized. This rearrangement joins TRBV2 to TRBJ1-2; 7 nucleotides line up with TRBD1. Germline V gene lookup returns CDR1 SNHLY and CDR2 FYNNEI. CDR3 length equals 15 residues. The V segment lost 4 bases and the J segment 4 bases; nucleotides outside the gene matches: 9. The CDR3 sequence: CASSAPGGSGYGYTF. The CDR3 nucleotides are TGTGCCAGCAGTGCACCAGGGGGAAGCGGCTATGGCTACACCTTC.

As DNA, the CDR3 is TGTGCTAGTGGCCGAAACCCTACAGGGATGGAGACCCAGTACTTC. Translating it yields CASGRNPTGMETQYF. V gene TRBV12-5 combines with J gene TRBJ2-5; TRBD1 is a possible D gene (6 bases). With 6 bases removed from V and 5 bases from J, the gap between germline ends came to 19 bases. CDR1 LGHNT and CDR2 FRNRAP come from the germline V gene. The CDR3 has 15 residues.

This chain uses TRBV7-9 with TRBJ2-4; 7 positions agree with TRBD1. The V segment lost 1 base and the J segment 1 base; nucleotides outside the gene matches: 4. Germline V gene sequence: CDR1 SEHNR, CDR2 FQNEAQ (reference sequence). The CDR3 totals 16 residues. Written as DNA, the CDR3 is TGTGCCAGCAGCTTAGATCAGGGGGTGGCCAAAAACATTCAGTACTTC. Its protein product is CASSLDQGVAKNIQYF.

J is TRBJ2-7 and V is TRBV18, with a weak D call TRBD1 (5 bases). CDR3 length equals 12 residues. V lost 8 bases and J lost 0, with 8 bases in between. From germline, CDR1 is KGHSH and CDR2 LQKENI. CDR3 coding DNA: TGTGCCAGCAAACAGGACTCCTACGAGCAGTACTTC. Its protein is CASKQDSYEQYF.

V is TRBV7-8 and J is TRBJ1-1, with D possibly matching TRBD1 (5 bases). The CDR3 covers 15 residues. V lost 1 base and J 10 bases, leaving 19 bases between the germline ends. CDR1 and CDR2 from the germline V gene are SGHVS and FQNEAQ. The CDR3 DNA follows: TGTGCCAGCAGCTTAGTTGTTGAGGCGTTCGGGGGAGCTTTCTTT. It specifies CASSLVVEAFGGAFF.

The chain combines TRBV2 with TRBJ2-3; 9 positions agree with TRBD2. V trimming: 5 bases; J trimming: 2 bases; junction bases outside the gene matches: 5. Germline lookup yields CDR1 SNHLY and CDR2 FYNNEI. The CDR3 runs to 15 residues. The CDR3 sequence: CASSSTSGPTDTQYF. Written as DNA, the CDR3 is TGTGCCAGCAGTTCGACTAGCGGTCCCACAGATACGCAGTATTTT.

This chain uses TRBV18 with TRBJ2-5; D ambiguous. The germline CDR1 and CDR2 sequences are KGHSH and LQKENI. Trimming removed 0 bases at V and 0 bases at J, with 11 bases between. The CDR3 contains 16 residues. The CDR3 nucleotides read TGTGCCAGCTCACCACCGATCGGGTCTAACCAAGAGACCCAGTACTTC. Amino acid sequence: CASSPPIGSNQETQYF.

V usage is TRBV9 and J usage is TRBJ1-1, with TRBD1 matching 9 bases. This CDR3 region has 14 residues. Germline trimming cut 3 bases from V and 5 bases from J; bases unmatched to any gene: 5. The germline CDR1 and CDR2 sequences are SGDLS and YYNGEE. The CDR3 region has the DNA TGTGCCAGCAGCGAAAGACAGGGGGTTACTGAAGCTTTCTTT. Its translation is CASSERQGVTEAFF.

This clone came up a few times. Other DNA sequences within the sample encode an identical CDR3. The V and J genes are TRBV10-2 and TRBJ2-7; 12 bases are shared with TRBD1. V lost 4 bases, J lost 6 bases, and 4 bases stayed unmatched. Per the germline V gene, CDR1 is WSHSY and CDR2 is SAAADI. This CDR3 region has 14 residues. CDR3 protein: CASSVGDRGREQYF. The CDR3 DNA follows: TGCGCCAGCAGTGTGGGGGACAGGGGGCGCGAGCAGTACTTC.

The sample holds one count of this clone. The V call is TRBV5-1, the J call TRBJ2-7, with 7 bases aligning to TRBD1. This CDR3 has 14 amino acids. Trimming took 3 bases from V and 7 from J; bases not matched to a gene: 10. Per the germline V gene, CDR1 is SGHRS and CDR2 is YFSETQ. CDR3 nucleotide sequence: TGCGCCAGCAGCTCTACGACAGGGCCGAGGGAGCAGTACTTC. This gives the protein CASSSTTGPREQYF.

A few counts support this clone. CDR3: CASSFPDRGGEQYF. DNA of the CDR3: TGTGCCAGCAGTTTTCCGGACAGGGGAGGCGAGCAGTACTTC. The chain employs TRBV28 and TRBJ2-7, with 9 bases matching TRBD1. This CDR3 is built from 14 residues. Trimming took 3 bases from V and 6 from J; bases not matched to a gene: 6. Germline CDR1 and CDR2: MDHEN and SYDVKM.

This chain links TRBV28 with TRBJ2-2; the D gene is possibly TRBD1 (5 bases). The V and J ends lost 6 bases and 7 bases respectively, with 15 bases between them. Looked up from germline, CDR1 is MDHEN and CDR2 is SYDVKM. This CDR3 has 14 amino acids. The CDR3 is CASREMTVGGELFF. CDR3 coding DNA: TGTGCCAGCAGGGAAATGACAGTCGGCGGGGAGCTGTTTTTT. The complete variable domain, with remaining parts taken from reference TRBV28 and TRBJ2-2, reads DVKVTQSSRYLVKRTGEKVFLECVQDMDHENMFWYRQDPGLGLRLIYFSYDVKMKEKGDIPEGYSVSREKKERFSLILESASTNQTSMYLCASREMTVGGELFFGEGSRLTVL.

This chain connects TRBV14 to TRBJ2-1; 11 bases fit TRBD2. The CDR3 covers 16 residues. The trim removed 4 bases at V and 1 base at J, leaving 3 bases unmatched. Germline CDR1 is SGHDN and CDR2 is FVKESK. The CDR3 spells CASSRGLADSYNEQFF. The CDR3 nucleotides read TGTGCCAGCAGCCGGGGACTAGCGGATTCCTACAATGAGCAGTTCTTC.

The V gene is TRBV19, the J gene TRBJ2-1, with TRBD1 as a possible D gene (6 bases). The V and J ends lost 6 bases and 8 bases respectively, with 14 bases between them. The CDR3 is 13 amino acids. Looked up from germline, CDR1 is LNHDA and CDR2 is SQIVND (reference sequence). The CDR3 loop is CASSRSRGYEQFF. As DNA, the CDR3 is TGTGCCAGTAGCCGGAGCAGGGGATATGAGCAGTTCTTC.

V is TRBV9 and J is TRBJ2-7, with 7 bases lining up with TRBD2. The V segment lost 4 bases and the J segment 2 bases; nucleotides outside the gene matches: 6. This CDR3 has 14 amino acids. Looked up from germline, CDR1 is SGDLS and CDR2 is YYNGEE. DNA of the CDR3: TGTGCCAGCAGCAAAGGACTAGAGACCTACGAGCAGTACTTC. Its protein is CASSKGLETYEQYF.

This CDR3 reads CASAPPGLNTIYF. The CDR3 DNA sequence: TGTGCCAGCGCGCCGCCGGGACTTAACACCATATATTTT. This rearrangement joins TRBV6-6 to TRBJ1-3; TRBD1 is a possible D gene (5 bases). Germline-derived CDR1 and CDR2 are MNHNY and SVGAGI (reference sequence). V lost 8 bases to trimming and J lost 7 bases, with 15 bases between them. This CDR3 is 13 amino acids long.

Regarding this clone: The junction departs from germline at one end; a sequencing error may be responsible. The J gene is TRBJ2-2, the V gene TRBV6-1; 9 bases line up with TRBD2. The V gene's germline CDR1 is MNHNS and CDR2 SASEGT. The CDR3 runs 16 residues. DNA of the CDR3: TGTGCCATCAGTGAGTCGGCAGCGGGGGGCACCGGGGAGCTGTTTTTT. It is translated as CAISESAAGGTGELFF.

The genes are TRBV7-9 and TRBJ1-4; D is ambiguous. The CDR3 spans 14 residues. Per germline, CDR1 SEHNR and CDR2 FQNEAQ (reference sequence). Trimming left V 1 base short and J 7 bases short, with 10 bases between. The CDR3 DNA follows: TGTGCCAGCAGCTTAGGGCAGGATTTTGAAAAACTGTTTTTT. Amino acids: CASSLGQDFEKLFF.

The table lists this clone with a count of one. The chain joins TRBV4-1 to TRBJ2-1; 11 bases line up with TRBD2. Trimming at V came to 1 base and at J to 4 bases, leaving 3 bases not matched to a gene. Germline CDR1 is MGHRA and CDR2 is YSYEKL. This CDR3 spans 16 amino acids. This CDR3 is CASSQARTSGYNEQFF. Here the CDR3 DNA reads TGCGCCAGCAGCCAAGCAAGGACTAGCGGGTACAATGAGCAGTTCTTC.

The table lists this clone with a count of one. The CDR3 nucleotides are TGTGCCAGCAGTGAAGGAGAAATCCGGAACACTGAAGCTTTCTTT. Amino acid sequence: CASSEGEIRNTEAFF. The chain combines TRBV2 with TRBJ1-1; D is uncertain. Germline V gene data show CDR1 as SNHLY and CDR2 as FYNNEI. The CDR3 spans 15 residues. Trimming shortened V by 1 base and J by 1 base, and 10 bases separated the two germline ends. The full variable domain, its missing parts supplied by reference TRBV2 and TRBJ1-1, is EPEVTQTPSHQVTQMGQEVILRCVPISNHLYFYWYRQILGQKVEFLVSFYNNEISEKSEIFDDQFSVERPDGSNFTLKIRSTKLEDSAMYFCASSEGEIRNTEAFFGQGTRLTVV.